This paragraph covers one T cell receptor beta chain sequence. Deletions cut 1 base from V and 11 bases from J, with 11 bases between. Per germline, CDR1 LGHDT and CDR2 YNNKEL (reference sequence). The CDR3 length is 12 residues. The record originates from a study of blood T cell repertoires in COVID-19. Overall study: Samples came from the United States, Italy and Spain, spanning acute and convalescent COVID-19. T cells, B-cell-depleted T cells, or PBMCs provided the cDNA or gDNA that served as material.

Authors' data handling: Reference gene primer amplification in the assay estimated nucleated cell counts. The repertoire was sequenced with immunoSEQ multiplex PCR; TCRdb's copy has only in-frame clones and lacks some. V, J and clone size are those of that table, while D and trimming were read from the DNA. This sample has 200,000 to 300,000 clones, with 75% to 90% found just once. The TCR was taken from a human donor in a cohort sampled during active COVID-19. Sequencing was done on a sample of peripheral blood. The chain couples TRBV3-1 (or the pseudogene TRBV3-2) to TRBJ1-1, with D maybe TRBD1 (5 bases). For the CDR3, the DNA is TGTGCCAGCAGCCAAGGACAGATACGCGCTTTCTTT. As protein: CASSQGQIRAFF.